This note documents a single T cell receptor beta chain sequence. Its matching antigen is unknown. PCR amplification relied on 60 Vbeta primers (plus 13 Jbeta primers). TCRdb keeps only in-frame clones here, not all; method: immunoSEQ multiplex PCR. The sample holds 110,000 to 150,000 clones. The data were taken from a study of cytomegalovirus exposure and HLA in healthy donors. Study results and caveats: Analysis was performed later, and it showed HLA-associated TCR beta chains to be more clonally expanded than equally common others. An ancestry cluster, one associated with Asian ancestry, reportedly showed fewer N-insertions than the roughly 700-donor mean in a later analysis.

This sequence was found in a male donor in good health and CMV-seronegative. The sequenced material came from PBMCs.

CDR3 bases: TGCGCCAGCAGCTTGGAGGGCGGGAGGGGGACTGAGCAGTTCTTC. This translates into CASSLEGGRGTEQFF. J is TRBJ2-1 and V is TRBV5-1; 9 positions agree with TRBD2. This CDR3 has 15 residues. The J segment lost 9 bases and the V segment lost 0 bases, leaving 7 bases of the junction unmatched. CDR1 is SGHRS, CDR2 YFSETQ, per germline. The full variable domain, in which reference TRBV5-1 and TRBJ2-1 provide the parts outside the CDR3, is KAGVTQTPRYLIKTRGQQVTLSCSPISGHRSVSWYQQTPGQGLQFLFEYFSETQRNKGNFPGRFSGRQFSNSRSEMNVSTLELGDSALYLCASSLEGGRGTEQFFGPGTRLTVL.